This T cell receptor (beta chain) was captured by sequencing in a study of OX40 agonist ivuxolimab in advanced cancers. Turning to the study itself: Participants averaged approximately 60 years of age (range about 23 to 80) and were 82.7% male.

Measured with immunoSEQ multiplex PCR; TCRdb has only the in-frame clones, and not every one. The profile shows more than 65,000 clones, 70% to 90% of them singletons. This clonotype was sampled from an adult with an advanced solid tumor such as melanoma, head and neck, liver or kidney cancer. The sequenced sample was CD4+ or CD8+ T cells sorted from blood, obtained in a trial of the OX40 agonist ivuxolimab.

Here the CDR3 reads CASSRTGSETQYF. Written as DNA, the CDR3 is TGTGCCAGCAGCCGGACAGGATCGGAGACCCAGTACTTC. V usage is TRBV7-2 and J usage is TRBJ2-5, with TRBD1 matching over 7 bases. V trimming: 5 bases; J trimming: 5 bases; junction bases outside the gene matches: 5. Germline CDR1 reads SGHTA; CDR2 reads FQGNSA. CDR3 length equals 13 residues.